This T cell receptor (beta chain) was sequenced during a study of shared clonotypes between healthy human individuals. Study-wide results and limits: Sampling covered blood only; tissue repertoires likely differ.

Assay used: immunoSEQ multiplex PCR; TCRdb lists only in-frame clones, some missing. The table lists roughly 1,500,000 clones, 97% to 99% of them singletons. The V and J ends lost 4 bases and 6 bases respectively, with 13 bases between them. CDR1 is SNHLY and CDR2 is FYNNEI in the germline V gene. The CDR3 length is 13 residues. The table lists this clone with a count of one. Its specificity is not known. This chain joins TRBV2 and TRBJ2-7; perhaps TRBD1 as D (5 bases). This receptor was taken from a young man in good health. Material: naive CD4+ T cells sorted from blood. The subset: CD45RA+ positively selected. This CDR3 reads CASSADQGFEQYF. CDR3 sequence (DNA): TGTGCCAGCAGTGCGGATCAGGGTTTCGAGCAGTACTTC.